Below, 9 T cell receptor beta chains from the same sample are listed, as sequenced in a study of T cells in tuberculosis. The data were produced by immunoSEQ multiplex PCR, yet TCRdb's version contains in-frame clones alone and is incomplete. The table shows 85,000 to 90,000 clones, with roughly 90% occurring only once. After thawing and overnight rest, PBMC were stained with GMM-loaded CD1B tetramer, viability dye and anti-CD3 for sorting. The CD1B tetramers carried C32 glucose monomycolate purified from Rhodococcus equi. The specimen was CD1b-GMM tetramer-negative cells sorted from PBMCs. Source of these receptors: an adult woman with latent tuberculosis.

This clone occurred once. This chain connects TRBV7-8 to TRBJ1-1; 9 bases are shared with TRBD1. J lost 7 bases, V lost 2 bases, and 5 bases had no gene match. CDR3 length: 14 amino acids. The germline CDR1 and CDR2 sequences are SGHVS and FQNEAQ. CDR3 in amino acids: CASSLRGQGIEAFF. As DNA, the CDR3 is TGTGCCAGCAGCTTACGTGGACAGGGGATTGAAGCTTTCTTT. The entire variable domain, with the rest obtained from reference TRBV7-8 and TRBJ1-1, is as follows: GAGVSQSPRYKVAKRGQDVALRCDPISGHVSLFWYQQALGQGPEFLTYFQNEAQLDKSGLPSDRFFAERPEGSVSTLKIQRTQQEDSAVYLCASSLRGQGIEAFFGQGTRLTVV.

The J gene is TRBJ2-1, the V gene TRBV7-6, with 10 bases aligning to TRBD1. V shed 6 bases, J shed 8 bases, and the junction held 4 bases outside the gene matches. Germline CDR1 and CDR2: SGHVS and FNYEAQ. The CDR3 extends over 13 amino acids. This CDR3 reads CASRPGTGDEQFF. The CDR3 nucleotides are TGTGCCAGCAGGCCCGGGACAGGGGATGAGCAGTTCTTC.

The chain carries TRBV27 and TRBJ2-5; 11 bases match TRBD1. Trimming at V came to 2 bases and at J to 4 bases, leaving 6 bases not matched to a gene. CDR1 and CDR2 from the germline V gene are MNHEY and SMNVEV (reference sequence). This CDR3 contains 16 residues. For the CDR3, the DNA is TGTGCCAGCAGTTTACTCGAGGACAGGGGGCGAGAGACCCAGTACTTC. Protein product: CASSLLEDRGRETQYF.

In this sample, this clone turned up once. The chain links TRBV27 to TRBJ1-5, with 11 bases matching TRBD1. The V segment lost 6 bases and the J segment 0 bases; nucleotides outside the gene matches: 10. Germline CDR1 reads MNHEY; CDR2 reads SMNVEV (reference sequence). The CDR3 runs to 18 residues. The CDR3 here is CASRRTGGAPYSNQPQHF. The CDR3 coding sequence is TGTGCCAGCAGGAGGACAGGGGGCGCTCCATATAGCAATCAGCCCCAGCATTTT.

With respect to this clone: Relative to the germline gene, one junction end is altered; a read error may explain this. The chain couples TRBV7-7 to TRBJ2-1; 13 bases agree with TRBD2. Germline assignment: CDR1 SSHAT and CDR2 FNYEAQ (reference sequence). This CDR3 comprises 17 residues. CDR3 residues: CASSLGSTSGGQGEQFF. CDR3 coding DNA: TGTGCTAGCAGCCTAGGGTCGACTAGCGGGGGGCAGGGTGAGCAGTTCTTC.

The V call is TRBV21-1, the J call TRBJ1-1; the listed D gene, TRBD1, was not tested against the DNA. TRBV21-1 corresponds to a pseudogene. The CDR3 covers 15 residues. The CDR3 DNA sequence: TGTGCCAGCAGCAGGGGCAGGGGATCCAACACTGAAGCTTTCTTT. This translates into CASSRGRGSNTEAFF.

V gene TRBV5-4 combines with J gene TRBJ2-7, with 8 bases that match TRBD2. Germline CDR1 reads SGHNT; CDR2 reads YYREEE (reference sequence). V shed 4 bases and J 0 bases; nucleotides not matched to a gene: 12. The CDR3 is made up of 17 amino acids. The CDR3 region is CASSQDPGTSPSYEQYV. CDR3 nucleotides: TGTGCCAGCAGCCAAGATCCCGGGACTAGTCCCTCCTACGAGCAGTACGTC.

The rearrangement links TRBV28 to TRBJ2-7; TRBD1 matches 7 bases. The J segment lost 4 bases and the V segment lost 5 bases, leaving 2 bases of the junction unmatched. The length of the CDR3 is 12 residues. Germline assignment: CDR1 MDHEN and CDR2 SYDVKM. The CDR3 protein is CASSMTGYEQYV. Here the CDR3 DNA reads TGTGCCAGCAGTATGACAGGGTACGAGCAGTACGTC.

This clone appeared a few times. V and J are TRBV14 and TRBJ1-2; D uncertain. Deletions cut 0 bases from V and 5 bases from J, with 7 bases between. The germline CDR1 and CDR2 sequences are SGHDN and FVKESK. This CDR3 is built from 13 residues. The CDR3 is CASSQDRKYGYTF. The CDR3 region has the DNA TGTGCCAGCAGCCAAGACAGGAAGTATGGCTACACCTTC.